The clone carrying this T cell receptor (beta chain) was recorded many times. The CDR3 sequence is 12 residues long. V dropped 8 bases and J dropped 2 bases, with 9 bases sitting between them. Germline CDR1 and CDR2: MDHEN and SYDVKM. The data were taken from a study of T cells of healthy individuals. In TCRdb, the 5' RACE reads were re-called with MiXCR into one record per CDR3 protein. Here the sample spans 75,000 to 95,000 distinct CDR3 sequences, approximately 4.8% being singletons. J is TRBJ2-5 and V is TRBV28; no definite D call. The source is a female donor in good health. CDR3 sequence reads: CASQPEQETQYF. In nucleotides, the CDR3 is TGTGCCAGCCAACCGGAGCAAGAGACCCAGTACTTC.